A selection of T cell receptor beta chains follows, all from one sample in a study of blood T cell repertoires in COVID-19. Measured with immunoSEQ multiplex PCR; TCRdb has only the in-frame clones, and not every one. The table has tens of thousands of clones, about 87% seen once. Material for sequencing was peripheral blood. These TCRs come from a human donor in a cohort sampled during active COVID-19. The donor label of this sample is uncertain. Both conserved end residues are part of each CDR3. Each record gives: V gene, clone size, CDR3 protein. A row's size may be missing; if present it is once, few, many or a size class.

TRBV4-1 | - | CASSLGVDEQFF
TRBV19 | - | CASSIEYANEKLFF
TRBV28 | few | CASIASLVNEQFF
TRBV5-1 | - | CASSWQGWNTGELFF
TRBV2 | - | CASSETGDYYGYTF
TRBV5-6 | - | CASSDSRDREGGYTF
TRBV5-1 | - | CASSLGGGHPSDTQYF
TRBV10-3 | - | CAISYGQQETQYF
TRBV19 | - | CASSVTQGNSPLHF
TRBV5-1 | - | CASSWGTGDDTQYF
TRBV5-4 | - | CASSTGQTTYYGYTF
TRBV30 | - | CAWSVGGGTEAFF
TRBV10-3 | - | CAISGTGGSSGNTIYF
TRBV6-6 | - | CASILQGKGELFF
TRBV28 | - | CASSTSGSAYNEQFF
TRBV19 | few | CASSIYRGQGTGELFF
TRBV3-1/TRBV3-2 | - | CASSQDSSGRRKFF
TRBV2 | - | CASSDRQGGETQYF
TRBV30 | - | CAWSNRARGDGYTF
TRBV19 | - | CASSIQGSGLKDHEQFF
TRBV7-9 | - | CASSPGTMDTQYF
TRBV19 | - | CASSIGQASNQPQHF